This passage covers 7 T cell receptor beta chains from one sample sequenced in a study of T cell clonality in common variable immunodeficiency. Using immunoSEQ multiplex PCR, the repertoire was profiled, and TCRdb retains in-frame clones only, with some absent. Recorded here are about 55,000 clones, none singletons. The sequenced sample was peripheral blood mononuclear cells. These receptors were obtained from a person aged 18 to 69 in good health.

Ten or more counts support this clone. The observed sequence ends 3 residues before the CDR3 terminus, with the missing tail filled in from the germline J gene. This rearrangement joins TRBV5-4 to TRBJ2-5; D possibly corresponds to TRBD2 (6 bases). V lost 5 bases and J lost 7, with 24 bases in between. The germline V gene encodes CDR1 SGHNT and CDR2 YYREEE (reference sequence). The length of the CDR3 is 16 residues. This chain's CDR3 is CASRAAQAGSPSTQYF. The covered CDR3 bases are TGTGCCAGCAGGGCCGCGCAGGCGGGGAGTCCTTCGACC.

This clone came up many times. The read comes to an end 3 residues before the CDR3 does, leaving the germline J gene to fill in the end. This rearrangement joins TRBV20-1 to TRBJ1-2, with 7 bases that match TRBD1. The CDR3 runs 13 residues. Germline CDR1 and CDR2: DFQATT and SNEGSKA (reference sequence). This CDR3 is CSARQPTGLGYTF. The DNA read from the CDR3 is TGCAGTGCTAGACAGCCGACAGGGCTAGGC.

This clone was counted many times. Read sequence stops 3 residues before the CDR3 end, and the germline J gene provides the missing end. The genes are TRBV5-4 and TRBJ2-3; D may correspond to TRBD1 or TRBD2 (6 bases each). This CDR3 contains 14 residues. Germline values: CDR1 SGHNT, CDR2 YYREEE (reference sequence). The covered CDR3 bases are TGTGCCAGCAGCTTGGACGCGGGACAAGAGACG. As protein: CASSLDAGQET. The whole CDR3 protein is CASSLDAGQETQYF. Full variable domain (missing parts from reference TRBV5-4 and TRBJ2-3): ETGVTQSPTHLIKTRGQQVTLRCSSQSGHNTVSWYQQALGQGPQFIFQYYREEENGRGNFPPRFSGLQFPNYSSELNVNALELDDSALYLCASSLDAGQETQYFGPGTRLTVL.

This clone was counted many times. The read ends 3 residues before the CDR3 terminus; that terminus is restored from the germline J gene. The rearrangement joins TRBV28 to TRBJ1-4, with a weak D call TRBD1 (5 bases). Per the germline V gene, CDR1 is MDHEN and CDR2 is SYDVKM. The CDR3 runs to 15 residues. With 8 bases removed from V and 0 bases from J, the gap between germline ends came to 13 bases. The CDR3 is CASRTGHATNEKLFF. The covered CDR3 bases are TGTGCCAGCCGCACAGGCCACGCAACTAATGAAAAA. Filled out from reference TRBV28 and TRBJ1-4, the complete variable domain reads DVKVTQSSRYLVKRTGEKVFLECVQDMDHENMFWYRQDPGLGLRLIYFSYDVKMKEKGDIPEGYSVSREKKERFSLILESASTNQTSMYLCASRTGHATNEKLFFGSGTQLSVL.

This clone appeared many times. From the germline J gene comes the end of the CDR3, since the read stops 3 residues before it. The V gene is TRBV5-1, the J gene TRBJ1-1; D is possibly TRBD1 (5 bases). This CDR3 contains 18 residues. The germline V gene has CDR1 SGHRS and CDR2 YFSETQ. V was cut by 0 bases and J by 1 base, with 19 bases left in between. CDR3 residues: CASSLARHRTGENTEAFF. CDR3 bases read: TGCGCCAGCAGCTTGGCGCGTCACCGGACGGGGGAGAACACTGAA.

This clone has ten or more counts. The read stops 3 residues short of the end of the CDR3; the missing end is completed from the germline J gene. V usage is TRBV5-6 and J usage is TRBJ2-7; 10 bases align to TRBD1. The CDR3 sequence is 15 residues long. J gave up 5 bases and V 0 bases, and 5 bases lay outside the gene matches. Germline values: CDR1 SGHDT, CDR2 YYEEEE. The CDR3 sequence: CASSLEGQGLHEQYF. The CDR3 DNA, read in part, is TGTGCCAGCAGCTTGGAGGGACAGGGGTTACACGAG.

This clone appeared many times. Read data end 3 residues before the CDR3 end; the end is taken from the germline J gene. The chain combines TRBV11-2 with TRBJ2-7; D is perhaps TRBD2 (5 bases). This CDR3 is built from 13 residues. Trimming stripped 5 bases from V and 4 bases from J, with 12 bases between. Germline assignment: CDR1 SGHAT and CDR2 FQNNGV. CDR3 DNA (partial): TGTGCCAGCAGCCCCTCAAGAGGGTACGAG. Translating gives CASSPSRGYE. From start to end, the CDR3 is CASSPSRGYEQYF.